This TCR beta chain is from a study of CD8 T cells in Susac syndrome. Sequencing of TCR beta was performed on blood CD8+ and CD4+ T cells. cDNA came from about 0.5 to 1 ug RNA primed by random hexamers. TCRdb fed the immunoSEQ multiplex PCR reads into MiXCR, producing one record per CDR3 protein. Here the sample spans 180,000 or so distinct CDR3 sequences, roughly 95% being singletons. The CDR3 loop spans 13 amino acids. Germline-derived CDR1 and CDR2 are DFQATT and SNEGSKA (reference sequence). The V gene lost 7 bases and the J gene lost 5 bases, with 18 bases spanning the gap. Material for sequencing was CD4+ T cells from PBMCs. The TCR sequence derives from a human donor with multiple sclerosis. This rearrangement joins TRBV20-1 to TRBJ2-7; D is perhaps TRBD2 (5 bases). The DNA of the CDR3 is TGCAGTGTCGCGAACGGCCCGCGGGACGAGCAGTACTTC. Translated: CSVANGPRDEQYF.